This TCR beta chain was obtained from a study of cytomegalovirus exposure and HLA in healthy donors. The study ran its PCR with 60 Vbeta and 13 Jbeta primers. Data came from immunoSEQ multiplex PCR; TCRdb stores just in-frame clones and leaves some out. This table holds about 60,000 clones. The V segment lost 6 bases and the J segment 5 bases; nucleotides outside the gene matches: 7. The CDR3 consists of 13 residues. CDR1 is SGHRS and CDR2 is YFSETQ in the germline V gene. J is TRBJ2-5 and V is TRBV5-1; 7 nucleotides match TRBD2. The sequence was obtained from a boy aged 10-17 years in good health and CMV-seronegative. The sequenced sample was PBMCs. The CDR3 DNA follows: TGCGCCAGCATCCCCCGGGGAGGGGAGACCCAGTACTTC. It yields the protein CASIPRGGETQYF.